One TCR beta chain is described in this entry. It has no known antigen specificity. Base qualities are not recorded, but no much larger clone differs from it by a single base. This sample stems from a study of T-cell reconstitution after alpha-beta-depleted transplantation in children (dated by TCRdb to about 2016). As for the study more broadly: Using TCR repertoire profiling, the study quantitatively followed how T-cell immune reconstitution unfolded in children after TCRalphabeta/CD19-depleted allogeneic hematopoietic cell transplantation.

Library generation was performed with PCR. Sequenced on an Illumina HiSeq 2500. TCR library preparation used molecular barcoding, with unique molecular identifiers applied to normalize quantification of the TCRbeta repertoire. The public reads were run again by TCRdb, first through fastp at Q25 and then through MiXCR, and only productive beta chains were kept. Each record represents a unique CDR3 protein, reported with the most common genes and DNA among its rows. The sample table contains 440,000 or so distinct CDR3 sequences; only one count was recorded for approximately 11% of them. The ten largest clonotypes hold approximately 5% of the sample. Sequences were derived from PBMCs from the stem cell graft donor, sampled from the stem cell graft. The receptor's source is a human donor who donated a stem cell graft to a child with acute myeloid leukemia.

The CDR3 protein: CASSILAGGGEQFF. The base sequence is TGTGCCAGCAGCATCCTAGCGGGGGGAGGTGAGCAGTTCTTC. The sequence links TRBV13 to TRBJ2-1, and TRBD2 aligns with 11 junction nucleotides. Inclusive of the bounding cysteine and phenylalanine, the CDR3 is 14 residues long. Only CDR3 DNA is held: 42 bases, read in frame from base 1. CDR1 and CDR2 are read off the germline V gene (reference sequence) as PRHDT and FYEKMQ. The germline V end is reduced by 5 bases and the J end by 9 bases; junction bases left unmatched: 6.